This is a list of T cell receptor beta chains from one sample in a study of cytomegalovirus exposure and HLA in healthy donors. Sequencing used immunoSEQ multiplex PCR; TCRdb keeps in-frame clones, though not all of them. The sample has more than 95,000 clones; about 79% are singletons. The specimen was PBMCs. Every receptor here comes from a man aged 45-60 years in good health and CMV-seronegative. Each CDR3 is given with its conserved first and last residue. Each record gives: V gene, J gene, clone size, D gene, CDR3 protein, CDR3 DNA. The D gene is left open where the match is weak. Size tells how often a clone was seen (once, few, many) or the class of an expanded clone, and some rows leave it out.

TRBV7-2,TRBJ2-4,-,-,CASSLVFQGTKNIQYF,TGTGCCAGCAGCTTAGTATTCCAGGGCACCAAAAACATTCAGTACTTC
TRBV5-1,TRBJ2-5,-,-,CASSFGGELGETQYF,TGCGCCAGCAGCTTTGGCGGAGAACTAGGGGAGACCCAGTACTTC
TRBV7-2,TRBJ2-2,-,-,CASGGLVGELFF,TGTGCCAGCGGCGGGTTGGTCGGGGAGCTGTTTTTT
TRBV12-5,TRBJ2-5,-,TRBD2,CASGLELAGRYF,TGTGCTAGTGGTTTGGAACTAGCGGGGCGGTACTTC
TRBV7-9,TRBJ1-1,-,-,CASSPTGKSEAFF,TGTGCCAGCAGCCCAACAGGGAAGAGTGAAGCTTTCTTT
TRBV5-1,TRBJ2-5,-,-,CASSSLTGVKETQYF,TGCGCCAGCAGCTCGTTGACAGGAGTCAAAGAGACCCAGTACTTC
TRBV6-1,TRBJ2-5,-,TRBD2,CASSEGVSGAETQYF,TGTGCCAGCAGTGAAGGTGTTAGCGGGGCTGAGACCCAGTACTTC
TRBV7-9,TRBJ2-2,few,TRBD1,CSSSRRGQGTTGELFF,TGTTCCAGCAGCCGCCGCGGACAGGGTACCACCGGGGAGCTGTTTTTT
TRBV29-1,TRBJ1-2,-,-,CSVVGGTSNYGYTF,TGCAGCGTTGTAGGCGGCACCTCCAACTATGGCTACACCTTC
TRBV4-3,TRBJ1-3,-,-,CASSQEVGRGASSGNTIYF,TGCGCCAGCAGCCAAGAAGTGGGTCGGGGGGCGAGCTCTGGAAACACCATATATTTT
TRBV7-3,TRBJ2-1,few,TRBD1,CASSEQGALYNEQFF,TGTGCCAGCAGCGAACAGGGGGCCCTATACAATGAGCAGTTCTTC
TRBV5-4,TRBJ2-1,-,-,CASSLAGDNEQFF,TGTGCCAGCAGCTTGGCTGGAGACAATGAGCAGTTCTTC